The 7 T cell receptor beta chains in this list originate from one sample, sequenced in a study of shared clonotypes between healthy human individuals. The assay was immunoSEQ multiplex PCR, and TCRdb's table has in-frame clones only and misses some. The table shows around 1.5 million clones, with approximately 98% occurring only once. Sequencing was done on a sample of naive CD4+ T cells sorted from blood. The subset denotes: CD45RA+ positively selected. The receptor set was obtained from a man aged 30 to 45 in good health.

The rearrangement links TRBV7-9 to TRBJ1-6; TRBD1 aligns across 10 bases. Germline V gene data show CDR1 as SEHNR and CDR2 as FQNEAQ (reference sequence). The CDR3 spans 14 residues. J was trimmed by 8 bases and V by 3 bases; bases with no gene match: 1. This chain's CDR3 is CASSLGTGDSPLHF. DNA for the CDR3: TGTGCCAGCAGCTTGGGGACAGGGGATTCACCCCTCCACTTT.

Comment on this clone: Other nucleotide sequences from this sample produce the same CDR3. V usage is TRBV7-3 and J usage is TRBJ2-1, with 9 bases identical to TRBD1. After removal of 2 bases from V and 10 bases from J, the junction contained 0 bases not matched to a gene. The CDR3 loop spans 12 amino acids. The germline V gene has CDR1 SGHTA and CDR2 FQGTGA. CDR3 residues: CASSLGTGEQFF. CDR3 nucleotides: TGTGCCAGCAGCTTAGGGACAGGGGAGCAGTTCTTC. Full variable domain (remainder filled in from reference TRBV7-3 and TRBJ2-1): GAGVSQTPSNKVTEKGKYVELRCDPISGHTALYWYRQSLGQGPEFLIYFQGTGAADDSGLPNDRFFAVRPEGSVSTLKIQRTERGDSAVYLCASSLGTGEQFFGPGTRLTVL.

The chain has TRBV2 and TRBJ1-1; no definite D call. Trimming took 7 bases from V and 0 from J, leaving 9 bases between them. The CDR3 totals 13 residues. CDR1 and CDR2 from the germline V gene are SNHLY and FYNNEI. The CDR3 bases are TGTGCCAGCACGGCGGTTATGAACACTGAAGCTTTCTTT. It encodes CASTAVMNTEAFF.

The V call is TRBV28, the J call TRBJ2-1; TRBD2 might be the D (6 bases). V shed 0 bases and J shed 10 bases, with 10 bases lying between them. Per the germline V gene, CDR1 is MDHEN and CDR2 is SYDVKM. This CDR3 spans 13 amino acids. CDR3 DNA: TGTGCCAGCAGTTTATGGGCGGGAAACGAGCAGTTCTTC. This codes for CASSLWAGNEQFF.

As concerns this clone: This sample includes further DNA sequences coding for the same CDR3. This chain connects TRBV28 to TRBJ2-7, with D tentatively TRBD2 (6 bases). Germline CDR1 MDHEN, CDR2 SYDVKM. V shed 3 bases and J shed 4 bases, with 16 bases lying between them. The CDR3 spans 15 residues. The CDR3 DNA is TGTGCCAGCAGTTTTCTTCTAGGGACTCCATACGAGCAGTACTTC. Its protein product is CASSFLLGTPYEQYF.

This rearrangement joins TRBV5-1 to TRBJ2-1; perhaps TRBD2 as D (6 bases). The CDR3 loop spans 17 amino acids. Germline CDR1 is SGHRS and CDR2 is YFSETQ. Trimming took 2 bases from V and 3 from J, leaving 18 bases between them. CDR3 bases: TGCGCCAGCAGCTTTAACACCAGGGAGGCCAACTACAATGAGCAGTTCTTC. It yields the protein CASSFNTREANYNEQFF.

The V and J genes are TRBV5-8 and TRBJ2-5; D unclear. V dropped 4 bases and J dropped 2 bases, with 15 bases sitting between them. Germline V gene lookup returns CDR1 SGHTS and CDR2 YDEGEE. The CDR3 consists of 15 residues. CDR3 residues: CASSPRRRPQETQYF. DNA for the CDR3: TGTGCCAGCAGCCCTCGGAGACGGCCTCAAGAGACCCAGTACTTC.